The 10 T cell receptor beta chains listed next were all sequenced from one sample in a study of blood T cell repertoires in COVID-19. Generated by immunoSEQ multiplex PCR, the TCRdb table keeps only in-frame clones and is missing some. Counted here are 180,000 or so clones, approximately 83% occurring once; the ten biggest clones make up around 8.2%. The sequencing input was peripheral blood. These receptors were collected from a man aged 60 to 75 with acute or convalescent COVID-19.

The chain combines TRBV5-1 with TRBJ2-3, with TRBD1 matching over 7 bases. The V segment lost 4 bases and the J segment 0 bases; nucleotides outside the gene matches: 8. This CDR3 is 16 amino acids long. Germline loops: CDR1 SGHRS, CDR2 YFSETQ. The CDR3 is CASSRGQRTSTDTQYF. The DNA for the CDR3 is TGCGCCAGCAGCAGGGGACAGCGCACTAGCACAGATACGCAGTATTTT. Supplemented by reference TRBV5-1 and TRBJ2-3, the full variable domain reads KAGVTQTPRYLIKTRGQQVTLSCSPISGHRSVSWYQQTPGQGLQFLFEYFSETQRNKGNFPGRFSGRQFSNSRSEMNVSTLELGDSALYLCASSRGQRTSTDTQYFGPGTRLTVL.

V is TRBV27 and J is TRBJ2-3; no clear D. There are 14 residues in the CDR3. V was trimmed by 3 bases and J by 5 bases, leaving 12 bases between them. In germline, CDR1 is MNHEY, CDR2 SMNVEV (reference sequence). The DNA for the CDR3 is TGTGCCAGCAGTTTCCCAGGCGCCTTAGATACGCAGTATTTT. Amino acids: CASSFPGALDTQYF.

The chain uses TRBV30 and TRBJ1-2, with 7 nucleotides matching TRBD1. Germline CDR1 is GTSNPN and CDR2 is SVGIG (reference sequence). CDR3 length: 13 residues. V lost 2 bases to trimming and J lost 5 bases; unmatched junction nucleotides: 5. The chain's CDR3 is CAWSRDRPYGYTF. As DNA, the CDR3 is TGTGCCTGGAGTCGGGACAGACCTTATGGCTACACCTTC.

The sample holds a few counts of this clone. V is TRBV9 and J is TRBJ1-5; D is undetermined. This CDR3 spans 15 amino acids. Germline V gene sequence: CDR1 SGDLS, CDR2 YYNGEE. The V and J ends lost 0 bases and 6 bases respectively, with 13 bases between them. CDR3 in DNA: TGTGCCAGCAGCGTAGGATCCGGGATTGCTCAGCCCCAGCATTTT. Encoded protein: CASSVGSGIAQPQHF.

V and J are TRBV5-1 and TRBJ1-1, with 8 bases that match TRBD1. Germline V gene sequence: CDR1 SGHRS, CDR2 YFSETQ. Unmatched junction bases numbered 12, after V lost 2 bases and J lost 6 bases. This CDR3 spans 16 amino acids. The CDR3 sequence: CASSLSGDRRQAEAFF. CDR3 in DNA: TGCGCCAGCAGCTTATCAGGGGACAGGCGACAAGCTGAAGCTTTCTTT.

The J gene is TRBJ1-1, the V gene TRBV7-3; D call uncertain. The CDR3 totals 14 residues. Trimming took off 0 bases at V and 3 bases at J, with 8 bases between the two ends. The germline CDR1 and CDR2 sequences are SGHTA and FQGTGA. The CDR3 bases are TGTGCCAGCAGCTTAACTGGTACGGACACTGAAGCTTTCTTT. Encoded protein: CASSLTGTDTEAFF.

The chain combines TRBV5-1 with TRBJ2-1; tentatively, D is TRBD2 (6 bases). V shed 4 bases and J shed 4 bases, with 18 bases lying between them. CDR1 SGHRS and CDR2 YFSETQ come from the germline V gene. The CDR3 spans 16 residues. The CDR3: CASSGAGLSTYNEQFF. The CDR3 nucleotides read TGCGCCAGCAGCGGCGCGGGACTCTCAACTTACAATGAGCAGTTCTTC.

The V and J genes are TRBV5-5 and TRBJ2-3; tentatively, D is TRBD2 (5 bases). CDR1 is SGHKS and CDR2 is YYEKEE in the germline V gene (reference sequence). The CDR3 has 16 residues. V was clipped by 5 bases and J by 1 base, with 17 bases between them. In DNA, the CDR3 is TGTGCCAGCAGTCTCCTACGGGGAGTGGGCACAGATACGCAGTATTTT. Protein: CASSLLRGVGTDTQYF.

Here the CDR3 reads CAISESWARGREQFF. The CDR3 DNA follows: TGTGCCATCAGTGAGTCGTGGGCTAGGGGGAGAGAGCAGTTCTTC. The chain recombines TRBV10-3 with TRBJ2-1; TRBD1 is a possible D gene (6 bases). The CDR3 is 15 residues long. CDR1 is ENHRY and CDR2 is SYGVKD in the germline V gene. The V and J ends lost 0 bases and 10 bases respectively, with 16 bases between them.

The chain carries TRBV28 and TRBJ2-2, with TRBD2 as a possible D gene (6 bases). CDR1 and CDR2 (germline): MDHEN, SYDVKM. The CDR3 has 13 residues. The germline V and J ends were trimmed by 10 bases and 5 bases, with 14 bases remaining between them. CDR3 DNA: TGTGCCACCACCGGGGGAGGAACCGGGGAGCTGTTTTTT. Translating gives CATTGGGTGELFF.